The 25 T cell receptor beta chains below come from one sample, sequenced in a study of blood T cells in healthy people across ages (dated by TCRdb to about 2015). Libraries were prepared through 5' RACE. The sample was run on an Illumina HiSeq 2500. A second PCR of about 6 to 11 cycles was performed with a sample-barcoded 5' primer and a J-beta primer mix. TCRdb cleaned the public reads at Q25 with fastp, built clones with MiXCR and kept in-frame beta chains. Rows are combined by CDR3 protein, so each entry shows the most common genes and DNA. The sample yields 700,000 or so distinct CDR3 sequences; about 20% were counted once. The biggest ten clones account for approximately 20% of the sample. The sequenced material came from blood. These receptor sequences come from an older man in good health.

The V gene is TRBV6-7, the J gene TRBJ1-1; D perhaps matches TRBD1 (6 bases). TRBV6-7 belongs to the ORF category, with a function that is uncertain. The V end was cut by 8 bases, the J end by 1 base, with 11 bases between. The CDR3 is made up of 13 amino acids. CDR3 amino acids: CASVQGGNTEAFF. The CDR3 DNA reads TGTGCCAGCGTACAGGGAGGGAACACTGAAGCTTTCTTT.

This clonotype turned up a few times. The chain joins TRBV9 to TRBJ2-5, with D unclear. With 0 bases removed from V and 5 bases from J, the gap between germline ends came to 14 bases. CDR1 is SGDLS, CDR2 YYNGEE, per germline. The CDR3 runs to 15 residues. The CDR3 coding sequence is TGTGCCAGCAGCGTAGAGGACCGAGAGCAGGAGACCCAGTACTTC. Translation gives CASSVEDREQETQYF. Full variable domain (rest looked up from reference TRBV9 and TRBJ2-5): DSGVTQTPKHLITATGQRVTLRCSPRSGDLSVYWYQQSLDQGLQFLIQYYNGEERAKGNILERFSAQQFPDLHSELNLSSLELGDSALYFCASSVEDREQETQYFGPGTRLLVL.

This clonotype was seen only a few times. The rearrangement links TRBV7-9 to TRBJ2-7; either TRBD1 or TRBD2 may fit D (5 bases each). V was trimmed by 6 bases and J by 3 bases, leaving 15 bases between them. Germline lookup yields CDR1 SEHNR and CDR2 FQNEAQ (reference sequence). This CDR3 is 14 amino acids long. CDR3 loop: CASSSGAGNYEQYV. The DNA for the CDR3 is TGTGCCAGCAGTTCCGGGGCGGGCAACTACGAGCAGTACGTC.

J is TRBJ2-5 and V is TRBV20-1; no firm D call. The germline V gene encodes CDR1 DFQATT and CDR2 SNEGSKA (reference sequence). The germline V and J ends were trimmed by 0 bases and 1 base, with 9 bases remaining between them. The CDR3 consists of 14 residues. For the CDR3, the DNA is TGCAGTGCTAGAGATGCGACATTCCAAGAGACCCAGTACTTC. Its protein product is CSARDATFQETQYF.

V is TRBV2 and J is TRBJ1-5; a possible D gene is TRBD1 (6 bases). Germline assignment: CDR1 SNHLY and CDR2 FYNNEI. The V end lost 4 bases, the J end lost 4 bases, and 11 bases lay between the germline ends. The CDR3 has 14 amino acids. This chain's CDR3 is CASSANRENQPQHF. The CDR3 DNA follows: TGTGCCAGCAGTGCCAACAGGGAAAATCAGCCCCAGCATTTT.

This clonotype turned up a few times. The genes are TRBV3-1 and TRBJ1-4; 7 positions match TRBD1. The CDR3 contains 14 residues. V shed 1 base and J 6 bases; nucleotides not matched to a gene: 2. Germline V gives CDR1 LGHDT, CDR2 YNNKEL (reference sequence). The CDR3 here is CASSQGGGYEKLFF. The CDR3 coding sequence is TGTGCCAGCAGCCAAGGAGGGGGCTATGAAAAACTGTTTTTT.

The chain links TRBV28 to TRBJ2-1; 8 positions match TRBD1. The J call may be faulty, since TRBJ2-7 better matches the DNA end. Germline CDR1 and CDR2: MDHEN and SYDVKM. The CDR3 has 13 residues. The CDR3 reads CASRPGGGYEQYF. The CDR3 DNA follows: TGTGCCAGCAGGCCAGGGGGCGGTTACGAGCAGTACTTC.

The J gene is TRBJ1-4, the V gene TRBV5-4; 9 bases are shared with TRBD1. With 2 bases clipped from V and 7 bases from J, the junction kept 6 bases outside the gene matches. CDR3 size: 15 residues. Germline V gives CDR1 SGHNT, CDR2 YYREEE (reference sequence). The CDR3 region has the DNA TGTGCCAGCAGCTTACAGGGGGCGCTGGGTGAAAAACTGTTTTTT. Translation: CASSLQGALGEKLFF. Full variable domain (remainder filled in from reference TRBV5-4 and TRBJ1-4): ETGVTQSPTHLIKTRGQQVTLRCSSQSGHNTVSWYQQALGQGPQFIFQYYREEENGRGNFPPRFSGLQFPNYSSELNVNALELDDSALYLCASSLQGALGEKLFFGSGTQLSVL.

This clonotype was seen a handful of times. The V gene is TRBV2, the J gene TRBJ2-1, with D perhaps matching TRBD2 (7 bases). CDR3 length equals 13 residues. V lost 11 bases to trimming and J lost 12 bases, with 23 bases between them. Germline CDR1 and CDR2: SNHLY and FYNNEI. The CDR3 loop is CACRGGVRYMQFF. DNA of the CDR3: TGTGCCTGCCGCGGGGGCGTGAGATACATGCAGTTCTTC.

This clonotype was observed a handful of times. The junction shows a germline mismatch at one end, possibly a read error. The V and J genes are TRBV7-2 and TRBJ1-5, with 7 nucleotides matching TRBD1. The CDR3 runs 15 residues. Germline lookup yields CDR1 SGHTA and CDR2 FQGNSA. In DNA form, the CDR3 reads TGTGCCGGCAGCTTAGCAGGGGGGAGCAATCAGCCCCAGCATTTT. Amino acid sequence: CAGSLAGGSNQPQHF. The entire variable domain, with the rest obtained from reference TRBV7-2 and TRBJ1-5, is as follows: GAGVSQSPSNKVTEKGKDVELRCDPISGHTALYWYRQSLGQGLEFLIYFQGNSAPDKSGLPSDRFSAERTGGSVSTLTIQRTQQEDSAVYLCAGSLAGGSNQPQHFGDGTRLSIL.

This clonotype was recorded a few times. The chain carries TRBV7-2 and TRBJ2-1; D unclear. The CDR3 extends over 13 amino acids. Per the germline V gene, CDR1 is SGHTA and CDR2 is FQGNSA. Trimming shortened V by 1 base and J by 7 bases, and 8 bases separated the two germline ends. The CDR3 spells CASSLVGRNEQFF. The CDR3 DNA follows: TGTGCCAGCAGCTTAGTTGGCCGAAATGAGCAGTTCTTC.

This clonotype was seen a handful of times. This chain links TRBV7-6 with TRBJ2-5, with a tentative D call TRBD1 (6 bases). Germline CDR1 is SGHVS and CDR2 is FNYEAQ. The CDR3 runs to 13 residues. Trimming removed 5 bases at V and 3 bases at J, with 10 bases between. The CDR3 region has the DNA TGTGCCAGCAGCACAGGGATTAAAGAGACCCAGTACTTC. This codes for CASSTGIKETQYF.

Of note for this clonotype: The junction does not match germline at one end; this may be a read error. The V and J genes are TRBV2 and TRBJ2-5; no clear D gene. Germline V lookup: CDR1 SNHLY, CDR2 FYNNEI. The CDR3 has 13 amino acids. In DNA, the CDR3 is TGTGCCAGCAAAGGGATAAAGAAAGAGACCCAGTGCTTC. This codes for CASKGIKKETQCF.

About this clonotype itself: Relative to the germline gene, one junction end is altered; a read error may explain this. The chain has TRBV5-1 and TRBJ2-7; D gene unclear. Germline V gene sequence: CDR1 SGHRS, CDR2 YFSETQ. This CDR3 has 14 residues. CDR3 nucleotides: TGCGCCAGCAGCTTGGTTCGTGAGAGGAATGAGCAGTTCTTT. Amino acid sequence: CASSLVRERNEQFF.

The rearrangement links TRBV7-9 to TRBJ1-1; D perhaps matches TRBD1 (6 bases). There are 15 residues in the CDR3. V shed 5 bases and J shed 1 base, with 14 bases lying between them. Germline loops: CDR1 SEHNR, CDR2 FQNEAQ (reference sequence). CDR3 DNA: TGTGCCAGCAGCCCTATCACAGGGCGGAACACTGAAGCTTTCTTT. Protein product: CASSPITGRNTEAFF.

This clonotype was recorded a few times. The rearrangement links TRBV18 to TRBJ1-2, with a tentative D call TRBD1 (6 bases). From germline, CDR1 is KGHSH and CDR2 LQKENI. V dropped 2 bases and J dropped 2 bases, with 21 bases sitting between them. The CDR3 length is 18 residues. The CDR3 DNA reads TGTGCCAGCTCACCAGATACCGGGGGCCCCAAAGGAAACTATGGCTACACCTTC. The encoded protein is CASSPDTGGPKGNYGYTF.

The chain combines TRBV11-2 with TRBJ2-1; TRBD2 might be the D (6 bases). Germline V lookup: CDR1 SGHAT, CDR2 FQNNGV. The ends were cut back, 4 bases at V and 6 bases at J, with 19 bases in the middle. CDR3 length equals 16 residues. CDR3 in DNA: TGTGCCAGCAGCTCGGACAACAAAATCGGGGGCAATGAGCAGTTCTTC. As protein: CASSSDNKIGGNEQFF.

This CDR3 is CASSQAGRLTKEYF. In DNA form, the CDR3 reads TGTGCCAGCAGCCAAGCCGGCCGCCTTACGAAGGAGTACTTC. This chain links TRBV14 with TRBJ2-7, with D hard to call. The CDR3 is 14 amino acids. The V end lost 1 base, the J end lost 11 bases, and 18 bases lay between the germline ends. Germline V gene lookup returns CDR1 SGHDN and CDR2 FVKESK.

The chain is built from TRBV12-3 or TRBV12-4 and TRBJ1-2; 9 bases match TRBD1. This CDR3 has 16 amino acids. The V gene end was trimmed by 6 bases and the J gene end by 2 bases; junction bases not matched to a gene: 10. CDR3 DNA sequence: TGTGCCAGCAGCGCCGGGACAGGGCGGGCCAACTATGGCTACACCTTC. Translating it yields CASSAGTGRANYGYTF.

The sample holds a few counts of this clonotype. This chain uses TRBV12-3 or TRBV12-4 with TRBJ2-2; 8 bases fit TRBD1. The CDR3 totals 15 residues. With V trimmed by 5 bases and J by 4 bases, 6 bases remained unmatched. The chain's CDR3 is CASSLTGVATGELFF. The CDR3 region has the DNA TGTGCCAGCAGTCTGACAGGGGTCGCCACCGGGGAGCTGTTTTTT.

In this sample, this clonotype turned up a few times. The V gene is TRBV30, the J gene TRBJ2-2; D unresolved. The V gene lost 1 base and the J gene lost 0 bases, with 0 bases spanning the gap. CDR3 size: 12 residues. Germline V gives CDR1 GTSNPN, CDR2 SVGIG (reference sequence). The CDR3 reads CAWSANTGELFF. In DNA, the CDR3 is TGTGCCTGGAGTGCGAACACCGGGGAGCTGTTTTTT.

This clonotype was counted once. The V and J genes are TRBV12-3 or TRBV12-4 and TRBJ2-3; 14 positions agree with TRBD2. V was pared by 7 bases and J by 6 bases, with 6 bases of the junction left unmatched. This CDR3 comprises 15 residues. The CDR3 nucleotides read TGTGCCAGCACCGTGACTAGCGGGAGGGGGGATACGCAGTATTTT. Its translation: CASTVTSGRGDTQYF.

The chain combines TRBV20-1 with TRBJ1-2, with 8 bases lining up with TRBD1. V was pared by 6 bases and J by 7 bases, with 10 bases of the junction left unmatched. The CDR3 is 13 residues long. CDR1 and CDR2 (germline): DFQATT, SNEGSKA (reference sequence). The CDR3 bases are TGCAGTGCGTCAGGGGGCGCAGCCTGTGGCTACACCTTC. Protein product: CSASGGAACGYTF.

The chain carries TRBV4-3 and TRBJ2-1, with 11 bases lining up with TRBD2. V was clipped by 1 base and J by 3 bases; unmatched bases: 2. The CDR3 contains 16 residues. Germline V gene lookup returns CDR1 LGHNA and CDR2 YSLEER. The CDR3 nucleotides are TGCGCCAGCAGCCAAGGACTAGCGGGGCGCTACAATGAGCAGTTCTTC. It codes for CASSQGLAGRYNEQFF.

CDR3 sequence (DNA): TGCGCCAGCAGCCCGAGAAGACAGTATCCCCCCAAACTGTATGGCTACACCTTC. This encodes CASSPRRQYPPKLYGYTF. V is TRBV4-1 and J is TRBJ1-2; D possibly corresponds to TRBD1 (5 bases). V was clipped by 4 bases and J by 5 bases, with 26 bases between them. Germline CDR1 and CDR2: MGHRA and YSYEKL. This CDR3 spans 18 amino acids.